This is a list of T cell receptor beta chains from one sample in a study of T cells after yellow fever vaccination. TCRdb re-derived calls from the 5' RACE reads in MiXCR, one entry per CDR3 protein. The table shows about 14,000 distinct CDR3 sequences, with 7.3% occurring only once. The sequences come from PBMCs, either bulk or a sorted T-cell subset (CD4+, CD8+, memory, or dextramer-sorted; not recorded which), collected on the day of the yellow fever booster vaccination. Receptors were obtained from a man aged 18-30 years who received the YFV17D yellow fever vaccine. The CDR3 runs from the conserved cysteine through the conserved F or W. The D gene is left open where the match is weak. Some rows have no size entry. The others give once, few or many, or a class for an expanded clone.

clone_size | d_call | j_call | v_call | cdr3_nt | cdr3_aa
many | NA | TRBJ2-7 | TRBV7-2 | TGTGCCAGCAGCTTAGGGGTACACATTACCTACGAGCAGTACTTC | CASSLGVHITYEQYF
many | TRBD2 | TRBJ2-5 | TRBV7-8 | TGTGCCAGCAGCCCTCAAGCGGGGATAGAGACCCAGTACTTC | CASSPQAGIETQYF
NA | TRBD1 | TRBJ1-2 | TRBV20-1 | TGCAGTGCTAGACTTTCGCAGGGGGACGGCTACACCTTC | CSARLSQGDGYTF
many | NA | TRBJ2-6 | TRBV20-1 | TGCAGTGCTGATGGAGGCTTCTCTGGGGCCAACGTCCTGACTTTC | CSADGGFSGANVLTF
many | TRBD2 | TRBJ2-5 | TRBV5-5 | TGTGCCAGCAGCTTGTTTAGCGGGGGGGCCGAGACCCAGTACTTC | CASSLFSGGAETQYF
many | NA | TRBJ2-1 | TRBV7-8 | TGTGCCAGCAGCTTAGTTGGGGCCGTCTTGAATGAGCAGTTCTTC | CASSLVGAVLNEQFF
many | NA | TRBJ1-6 | TRBV11-2 | TGTGCCAGCAGCTTACATCCGGGTAGCAATTCACCCCTCCACTTT | CASSLHPGSNSPLHF
many | TRBD2 | TRBJ2-1 | TRBV18 | TGTGCCAGCTCACCACCCCGGGGGGTGAATGAGCAGTTCTTC | CASSPPRGVNEQFF
many | NA | TRBJ1-2 | TRBV19 | TGTGCCAGTAGTATCGAAAGGGTTGGCTACACCTTC | CASSIERVGYTF
many | NA | TRBJ2-3 | TRBV20-1 | TGCAGTGCCCTGGGGCGAGATACGCAGTATTTT | CSALGRDTQYF
many | NA | TRBJ1-2 | TRBV5-6 | TGTGCCAGCAGCTGGTCCGATTCTGACTATGGCTACACCTTC | CASSWSDSDYGYTF
medium-sized | NA | TRBJ2-3 | TRBV6-5 | TGTGCCAGCGGGGACCGACGAGATACGCAGTATTTT | CASGDRRDTQYF
medium-sized | TRBD2 | TRBJ2-3 | TRBV12-3/TRBV12-4 | TGTGCCAGCAGTTTTGCGGCGGGGGTTGGCACAGATACGCAGTATTTT | CASSFAAGVGTDTQYF
few | TRBD1 | TRBJ2-3 | TRBV5-8 | TGTGCCAGCAGCCCCGGGACAGCCAGTTTGACAGATACGCAGTATTTT | CASSPGTASLTDTQYF
many | NA | TRBJ1-1 | TRBV7-2 | TGTGCCAGCAGCTCCGGGCCGGCAGCTGAAGCTTTCTTT | CASSSGPAAEAFF
many | TRBD2 | TRBJ2-3 | TRBV4-1 | TGCGCCAGCAGCCAAGCGGGGGGATTAGATACGCAGTATTTT | CASSQAGGLDTQYF
many | TRBD2 | TRBJ2-3 | TRBV27 | TGTGCCAGCAGTGGGAGGACTAGCGGGGGCACAGATACGCAGTATTTT | CASSGRTSGGTDTQYF
many | TRBD1 | TRBJ2-3 | TRBV11-1 | TGTGCCAGCAGGCCACGCACGGGACAGCCGCGGCGAGATACGCAGTATTTT | CASRPRTGQPRRDTQYF
medium-sized | NA | TRBJ2-1 | TRBV7-3 | TGTGCCAGCAGCTTAACGGCGACACGCACCCAGGGCAATGAGCAGTTCTTC | CASSLTATRTQGNEQFF
many | TRBD1 | TRBJ2-7 | TRBV7-9 | TGTGCCAGCAGCCCAGGGGGACACTTCTACGAGCAGTACTTC | CASSPGGHFYEQYF
medium-sized | NA | TRBJ2-3 | TRBV6-1 | TGTGCCAGCAGTGATACCGGCAGCTTGAGGAATACGCAGTATTTT | CASSDTGSLRNTQYF
many | NA | TRBJ2-3 | TRBV4-3 | TGCGCCAGCAGCCAAGACATCCGATACGGCCTAGCTGCCTCCCGCGATACGCAGTATTTT | CASSQDIRYGLAASRDTQYF
NA | NA | TRBJ1-5 | TRBV20-1 | TGCAGTGCTAGAGATTTGCCGGGTAATCAGCCCCAGCATTTT | CSARDLPGNQPQHF
many | NA | TRBJ2-1 | TRBV12-3/TRBV12-4 | TGTGCCAGCCGCCGAGGATCTCGGACGGAATCGTGGAATGAGCAGTTCTTC | CASRRGSRTESWNEQFF
many | TRBD2 | TRBJ2-3 | TRBV20-1 | TGCAGTGCTAGAGTAGCGGGGCCAGATACGCAGTATTTT | CSARVAGPDTQYF
medium-sized | NA | TRBJ1-4 | TRBV12-3/TRBV12-4 | TGTGCCAGCAGCGGACAGATCGAACTGTTTTTT | CASSGQIELFF
many | TRBD2 | TRBJ2-5 | TRBV7-9 | TGTGCCAGCAGCTTAGCCGGGGGGGAGACCCAGTACTTC | CASSLAGGETQYF
medium-sized | NA | TRBJ1-1 | TRBV20-1 | TGCAGTGCTAGAGTAGTTACAGCTTTCTTT | CSARVVTAFF
many | NA | TRBJ1-2 | TRBV30 | TGTGCCTGGAGTGGGGGGCTCGACTATGGCTACACCTTC | CAWSGGLDYGYTF
NA | TRBD2 | TRBJ2-5 | TRBV7-8 | TGTGCCAGCAGCCAGAGCCAAACTAGCGGGGGGCAAGAGACCCAGTACTTC | CASSQSQTSGGQETQYF
many | NA | TRBJ2-2 | TRBV3-1 | TGTGCCAGCAGTAGCGGTGCGGGCGGGGAGCTGTTTTTT | CASSSGAGGELFF
many | NA | TRBJ1-2 | TRBV7-2 | TGTGCCAGCAGCTTCCCGACAGGAGCGAATGGCTACACCTTC | CASSFPTGANGYTF
many | TRBD2 | TRBJ2-5 | TRBV5-1 | TGCGCCAGCAGCTTGACTAGCGGGGGGCAAGAGACCCAGTACTTC | CASSLTSGGQETQYF
NA | NA | TRBJ2-5 | TRBV29-1 | TGCAGCGTTGTGCCAGGCCAAGAGACCCAGTACTTC | CSVVPGQETQYF
many | NA | TRBJ1-2 | TRBV7-2 | TGTGCCAGCAGCTTAGCGCGGGGCAGGGGCTATGGCTACACCTTC | CASSLARGRGYGYTF
many | TRBD2 | TRBJ2-7 | TRBV4-1 | TGCGCCAGCAGCCGATTACCCCCGGGACTAGCGCTCCCGAGCTCCTACGAGCAGTACTTC | CASSRLPPGLALPSSYEQYF
many | NA | TRBJ1-5 | TRBV20-1 | TGCAGTGCCAGACCGGGAGGCAATCAGCCCCAGCATTTT | CSARPGGNQPQHF
medium-sized | NA | TRBJ1-5 | TRBV6-6 | TGTGCCAGCAGTTACTCGGCGGTATATAGCAATCAGCCCCAGCATTTT | CASSYSAVYSNQPQHF
many | NA | TRBJ1-5 | TRBV3-1 | TGTGCCAGCAGCCAATGGAATCAGCCCCAGCATTTT | CASSQWNQPQHF
many | NA | TRBJ1-5 | TRBV2 | TGTGCCAGCAGTGATGGGGGAGGACAGCCCCAGCATTTT | CASSDGGGQPQHF
medium-sized | TRBD1 | TRBJ1-1 | TRBV7-2 | TGTGCCAGCAGCAATCGACAGGGGGACACTGAAGCTTTCTTT | CASSNRQGDTEAFF
medium-sized | TRBD2 | TRBJ2-2 | TRBV10-2 | TGCGCCAGCAGTGATCTAGGGCGGGGGACTAACACCGGGGAGCTGTTTTTT | CASSDLGRGTNTGELFF
many | NA | TRBJ1-2 | TRBV15 | TGTGCCACCAGCAGAGAAGGGAAGTGGGGCTATGGCTACACCTTC | CATSREGKWGYGYTF
many | NA | TRBJ2-2 | TRBV5-4 | TGTGCCAGCAGCTTCCAGTTGACCGGGGAGCTGTTTTTT | CASSFQLTGELFF
many | NA | TRBJ2-3 | TRBV6-9 | TGTGCCAGCTTTGGAAACAGGAGCACAGATACGCAGTATTTT | CASFGNRSTDTQYF
many | NA | TRBJ2-1 | TRBV28 | TGTGCCAGCAGTTCAAATAGAAGGGGTTCCTACAATGAGCAGTTCTTC | CASSSNRRGSYNEQFF
many | NA | TRBJ2-3 | TRBV20-1 | TGCAGTGCAGGGACTTTCACGGGCACAGATACGCAGTATTTT | CSAGTFTGTDTQYF
many | TRBD2 | TRBJ2-3 | TRBV5-4 | TGTGCCAGCAGCTTGCAGAGGACTAGCGGGCGGGCAGATACGCAGTATTTT | CASSLQRTSGRADTQYF
many | NA | TRBJ1-1 | TRBV19 | TGTGCCAGTAGTATCGGGGTTGAACAGTCTGAAGCTTTCTTT | CASSIGVEQSEAFF
many | NA | TRBJ1-2 | TRBV10-3 | TGTGCCATCAGTGCAGACAGCAGGTCTGGCTACACCTTC | CAISADSRSGYTF
many | NA | TRBJ2-3 | TRBV9 | TGTGCCAGCAGCGTAGATCGGGGCCGAGCCCCCTCAGATACGCAGTATTTT | CASSVDRGRAPSDTQYF
many | NA | TRBJ2-2 | TRBV7-3 | TGTGCCAGCAGCTTTGGGGGCGACACCGGGGAGCTGTTTTTT | CASSFGGDTGELFF